This TCR beta chain was captured in a study of blood T cell repertoires in COVID-19. CDR1 and CDR2 (germline): LNHDA, SQIVND (reference sequence). This CDR3 is 14 amino acids long. Trimming cost V 4 bases and J 3 bases; bases outside gene matches: 2. Authors' methods: From reference gene primer amplification, estimates of nucleated cell counts were derived. The protocol was immunoSEQ multiplex PCR, while the TCRdb copy is restricted to in-frame clones and leaves out a portion. V and J calls and clone size follow that table, whereas D and trimming were derived from the DNA. The profile shows 100,000 to 110,000 clones, just under 85% of them singletons.

Sequences were obtained from peripheral blood. The chain joins TRBV19 to TRBJ2-7; 11 bases align to TRBD1. This sequence originates from a man aged 45-60 years with active or convalescent COVID-19. CDR3 coding DNA: TGTGCCAGTAGTACCGGGACAGGGGGCTACGAGCAGTACTTC. Residues: CASSTGTGGYEQYF.